The next 11 T cell receptor beta chains were all read from a single sample in a study of cytomegalovirus exposure and HLA in healthy donors. The PCR was carried out with 60 Vbeta primers and 13 Jbeta primers. Assay: immunoSEQ multiplex PCR; the TCRdb copy retains only in-frame clones and omits some. This repertoire shows around 130,000 clones, approximately 65% found once; its top ten account for approximately 1.5%. Sequences were obtained from PBMCs. These receptor sequences come from a man aged 18 to 30 in good health and CMV-seronegative.

The chain carries TRBV27 and TRBJ2-7; 12 positions agree with TRBD2. The CDR3 has 15 residues. Germline loops: CDR1 MNHEY, CDR2 SMNVEV (reference sequence). Trimming took 2 bases from V and 2 from J; bases not matched to a gene: 1. Here the CDR3 reads CASSLLAGGPYEQYF. CDR3 nucleotide sequence: TGTGCCAGCAGTTTACTAGCGGGGGGGCCCTACGAGCAGTACTTC.

The rearrangement links TRBV6-1 to TRBJ1-1; 9 nucleotides agree with TRBD1. Unmatched junction bases numbered 7, after V lost 6 bases and J lost 8 bases. Germline CDR1 MNHNS, CDR2 SASEGT. The length of the CDR3 is 13 residues. CDR3 region: CASRGTGFREAFF. CDR3 sequence (DNA): TGTGCCAGCAGGGGGACAGGGTTTAGGGAAGCTTTCTTT.

In its sample, this clone was seen a few times. DNA for the CDR3: TGTGCCAGCGCAAGCGCAGGGGGTTTATACACTGAAGCTTTCTTT. Translated: CASASAGGLYTEAFF. The rearrangement joins TRBV27 to TRBJ1-1, with 7 bases identical to TRBD1. The junction had 12 bases not matched to a gene; V was cut back by 8 bases and J by 3 bases. CDR1 and CDR2 (germline): MNHEY, SMNVEV (reference sequence). This CDR3 comprises 15 residues.

The gene calls are TRBV7-2 and TRBJ2-7, with TRBD1 identical over 10 bases. V lost 0 bases to trimming and J lost 1 base; unmatched junction nucleotides: 3. Germline V CDR1 and CDR2: SGHTA, FQGNSA. The CDR3 runs to 16 residues. The CDR3 is CASSLAGQGFSYEQYF. In DNA, the CDR3 is TGTGCCAGCAGCTTAGCGGGACAGGGGTTTTCCTACGAGCAGTACTTC.

V is TRBV10-3 and J is TRBJ2-3, with D tentatively TRBD2 (5 bases). The germline V and J ends were trimmed by 6 bases and 0 bases, with 16 bases remaining between them. The CDR3 extends over 16 amino acids. The germline gives CDR1 ENHRY, CDR2 SYGVKD. CDR3 amino acids: CAISHNEGYSTDTQYF. CDR3 DNA: TGTGCCATCAGCCACAATGAGGGATATAGCACAGATACGCAGTATTTT.

The gene calls are TRBV28 and TRBJ2-3; 9 nucleotides align to TRBD2. CDR3 length equals 15 residues. Trimming cost V 3 bases and J 4 bases; bases outside gene matches: 5. Germline V gene lookup returns CDR1 MDHEN and CDR2 SYDVKM. This CDR3 is CASSFGQREADTQYF. The DNA for the CDR3 is TGTGCCAGCAGTTTTGGCCAGCGGGAGGCAGATACGCAGTATTTT.

J is TRBJ2-5 and V is TRBV2; the D gene is possibly TRBD1 (6 bases). The CDR3 totals 15 residues. Germline lookup yields CDR1 SNHLY and CDR2 FYNNEI. The ends were cut back, 3 bases at V and 2 bases at J, with 13 bases in the middle. CDR3 amino acids: CASSDLTGRQETQYF. In nucleotides, the CDR3 is TGTGCCAGCAGTGATTTGACAGGACGACAAGAGACCCAGTACTTC.

The V and J genes are TRBV6-6 and TRBJ2-5; D may be TRBD2 (6 bases). The CDR3 is 13 residues long. V lost 8 bases and J 5 bases, leaving 15 bases between the germline ends. CDR1 and CDR2 (germline): MNHNY, SVGAGI (reference sequence). This CDR3 reads CASCGIPGETQYF. The CDR3 region has the DNA TGTGCCAGCTGCGGGATACCAGGGGAGACCCAGTACTTC.

J is TRBJ1-1 and V is TRBV7-6; TRBD1 agrees at 7 bases. Germline V gene data show CDR1 as SGHVS and CDR2 as FNYEAQ. J lost 5 bases, V lost 5 bases, and 8 bases had no gene match. This CDR3 spans 14 amino acids. CDR3 residues: CASSLASGGTEAFF. The DNA of the CDR3 is TGTGCCAGCAGCCTTGCCTCAGGGGGAACTGAAGCTTTCTTT.

The CDR3 is CASSVGPAGNEQFF. The CDR3 DNA sequence: TGTGCCAGCAGCGTAGGTCCAGCGGGGAATGAGCAGTTCTTC. This chain uses TRBV9 with TRBJ2-1; 7 bases match TRBD2. Germline V lookup: CDR1 SGDLS, CDR2 YYNGEE. This CDR3 is 14 amino acids long. With 0 bases clipped from V and 7 bases from J, the junction kept 4 bases outside the gene matches.

V is TRBV18 and J is TRBJ2-7; TRBD1 aligns across 7 bases. CDR1 KGHSH and CDR2 LQKENI come from the germline V gene. V lost 7 bases to trimming and J lost 3 bases; unmatched junction nucleotides: 15. The CDR3 has 16 amino acids. The CDR3 loop reads CASFQDNRGPDYEQYF. CDR3 bases: TGTGCCAGCTTTCAAGATAACAGGGGTCCCGACTACGAGCAGTACTTC.